This TCR beta chain was observed in a study of neurological immune-mediated disorders. Study outcomes and limitations: No sharing of CDR3 amino acid sequences was observed among expanded clones across subjects, suggesting private repertoires in all groups.

TCRdb reprocessed the 5' RACE reads with MiXCR, giving one entry per CDR3 protein. The sample has tens of thousands of distinct CDR3 sequences, approximately 10% seen once; the top ten hold just under 4%. Trimming left V 2 bases short and J 1 base short, with 8 bases between. The length of the CDR3 is 14 residues. Germline V gene lookup returns CDR1 MNHEY and CDR2 SVGAGI. This clonotype was picked up many times. No antigen is known for it. The chain recombines TRBV6-5 with TRBJ1-2; possible D gene TRBD1, 5 bases. The sequencing input was CD4+ T cells from blood. The origin of this receptor is a woman aged 25 to 45 with HTLV-1-associated myelopathy (HAM/TSP). The chain's CDR3 is CASSYDRVNYGYTF. CDR3 DNA sequence: TGTGCCAGCAGTTACGACAGAGTTAACTATGGCTACACCTTC.